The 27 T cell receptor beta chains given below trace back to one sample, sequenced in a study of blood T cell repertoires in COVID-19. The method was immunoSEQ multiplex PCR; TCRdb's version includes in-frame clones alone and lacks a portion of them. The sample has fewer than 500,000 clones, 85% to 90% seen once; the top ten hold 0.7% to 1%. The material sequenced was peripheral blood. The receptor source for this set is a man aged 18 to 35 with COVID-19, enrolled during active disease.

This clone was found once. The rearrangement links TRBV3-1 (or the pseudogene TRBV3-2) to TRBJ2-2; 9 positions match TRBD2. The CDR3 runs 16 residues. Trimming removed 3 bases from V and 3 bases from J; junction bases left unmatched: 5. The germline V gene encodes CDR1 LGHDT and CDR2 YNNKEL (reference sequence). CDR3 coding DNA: TGTGCCAGCAGCCACTCGACTAGCGGCTACACCGGGGAGCTGTTTTTT. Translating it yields CASSHSTSGYTGELFF.

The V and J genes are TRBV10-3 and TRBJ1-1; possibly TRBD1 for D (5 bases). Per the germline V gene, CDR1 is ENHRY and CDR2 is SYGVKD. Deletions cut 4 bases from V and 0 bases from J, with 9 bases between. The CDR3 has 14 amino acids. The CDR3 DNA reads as TGTGCCATCAGTGTACGACAGATGAACACTGAAGCTTTCTTT. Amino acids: CAISVRQMNTEAFF.

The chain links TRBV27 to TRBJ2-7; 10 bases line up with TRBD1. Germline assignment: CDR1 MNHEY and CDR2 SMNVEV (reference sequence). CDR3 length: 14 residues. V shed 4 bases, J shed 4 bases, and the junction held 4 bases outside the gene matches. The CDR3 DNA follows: TGTGCCAGCAGTTGGGACAGGGGACGGTACGAGCAGTACTTC. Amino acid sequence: CASSWDRGRYEQYF.

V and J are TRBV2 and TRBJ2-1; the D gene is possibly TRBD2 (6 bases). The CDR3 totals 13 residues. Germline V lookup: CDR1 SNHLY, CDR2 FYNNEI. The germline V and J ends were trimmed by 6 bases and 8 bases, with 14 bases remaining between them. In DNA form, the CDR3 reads TGTGCCAGCAGAATGACTAGTTTCGATGAGCAGTTCTTC. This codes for CASRMTSFDEQFF.

CDR3 sequence: CASNLAGSYEQYF. In nucleotides, the CDR3 is TGTGCCAGCAACCTAGCGGGCTCCTACGAGCAGTACTTC. J is TRBJ2-7 and V is TRBV6-5, with TRBD2 identical over 8 bases. The germline V gene has CDR1 MNHEY and CDR2 SVGAGI. The J segment lost 0 bases and the V segment lost 7 bases, leaving 2 bases of the junction unmatched. The CDR3 is 13 amino acids.

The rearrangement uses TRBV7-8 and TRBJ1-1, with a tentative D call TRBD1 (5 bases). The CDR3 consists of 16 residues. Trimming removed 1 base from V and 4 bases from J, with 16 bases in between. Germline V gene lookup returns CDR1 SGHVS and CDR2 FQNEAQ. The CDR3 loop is CASSLGTRGGSTEAFF. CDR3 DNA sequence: TGTGCCAGCAGCTTAGGGACTCGGGGCGGGAGCACTGAAGCTTTCTTT.

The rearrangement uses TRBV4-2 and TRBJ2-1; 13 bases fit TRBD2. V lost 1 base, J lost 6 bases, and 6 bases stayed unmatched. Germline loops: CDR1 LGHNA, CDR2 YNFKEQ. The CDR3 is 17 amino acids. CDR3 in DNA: TGTGCCAGCAGCCAAGCCACTAGCGGGGGGGCCATCAATGAGCAGTTCTTC. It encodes CASSQATSGGAINEQFF.

The CDR3 protein is CASSLETGSRGYTF. The CDR3 DNA is TGTGCCAGCAGCTTGGAGACGGGAAGTCGGGGCTACACCTTC. The chain employs TRBV5-4 and TRBJ1-2; D not certain. Between the trimmed V and J ends, which lost 0 bases and 8 bases, there was a span of 14 bases. CDR3 length: 14 amino acids. Germline V gives CDR1 SGHNT, CDR2 YYREEE (reference sequence).

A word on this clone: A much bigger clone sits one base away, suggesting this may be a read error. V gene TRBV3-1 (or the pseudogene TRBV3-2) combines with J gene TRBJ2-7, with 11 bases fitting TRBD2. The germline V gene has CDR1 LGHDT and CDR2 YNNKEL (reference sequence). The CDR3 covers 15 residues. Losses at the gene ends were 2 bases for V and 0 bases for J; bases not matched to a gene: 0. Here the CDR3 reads CASSQTSGSSYEQYF. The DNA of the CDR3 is TGTGCCAGCAGCCAAACTAGCGGGAGCTCCTACGAGCAGTACTTC.

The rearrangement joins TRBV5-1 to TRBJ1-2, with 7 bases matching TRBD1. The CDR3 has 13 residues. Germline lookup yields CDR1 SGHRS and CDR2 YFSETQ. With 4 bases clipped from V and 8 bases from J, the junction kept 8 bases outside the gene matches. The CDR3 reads CASSQKDRDGYTF. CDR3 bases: TGCGCCAGCAGCCAAAAAGACAGGGACGGCTACACCTTC.

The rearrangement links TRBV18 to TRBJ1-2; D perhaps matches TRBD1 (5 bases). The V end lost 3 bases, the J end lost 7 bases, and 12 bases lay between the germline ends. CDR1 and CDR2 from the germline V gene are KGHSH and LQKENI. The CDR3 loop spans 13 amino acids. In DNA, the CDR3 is TGTGCCAGCTCACCGGATCAGGGTATTGGCTACACCTTC. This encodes CASSPDQGIGYTF.

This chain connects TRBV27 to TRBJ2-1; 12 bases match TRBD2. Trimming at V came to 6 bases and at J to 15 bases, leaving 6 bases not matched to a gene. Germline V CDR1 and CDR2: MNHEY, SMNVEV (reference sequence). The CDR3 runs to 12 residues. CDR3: CASRTSGGEGFF. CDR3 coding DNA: TGTGCCAGCAGGACTAGCGGGGGAGAGGGGTTCTTC.

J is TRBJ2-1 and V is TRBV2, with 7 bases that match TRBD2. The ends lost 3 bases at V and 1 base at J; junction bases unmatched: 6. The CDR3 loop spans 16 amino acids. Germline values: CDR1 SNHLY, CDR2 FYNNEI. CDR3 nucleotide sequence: TGTGCCAGCAGTGATGGCGGGAGTCGATCCTACAATGAGCAGTTCTTC. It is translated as CASSDGGSRSYNEQFF.

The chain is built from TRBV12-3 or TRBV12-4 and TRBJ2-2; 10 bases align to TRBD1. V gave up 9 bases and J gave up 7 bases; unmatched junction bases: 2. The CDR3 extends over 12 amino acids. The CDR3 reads CASGQGDGELFF. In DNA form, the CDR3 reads TGTGCCAGTGGACAGGGGGACGGGGAGCTGTTTTTT.

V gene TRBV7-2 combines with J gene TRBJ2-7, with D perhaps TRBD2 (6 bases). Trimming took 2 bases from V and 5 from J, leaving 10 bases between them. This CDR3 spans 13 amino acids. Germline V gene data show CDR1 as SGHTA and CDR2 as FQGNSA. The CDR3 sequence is CASSLRREDEQYF. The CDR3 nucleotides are TGTGCCAGCAGCTTACGGAGGGAGGACGAGCAGTACTTC.

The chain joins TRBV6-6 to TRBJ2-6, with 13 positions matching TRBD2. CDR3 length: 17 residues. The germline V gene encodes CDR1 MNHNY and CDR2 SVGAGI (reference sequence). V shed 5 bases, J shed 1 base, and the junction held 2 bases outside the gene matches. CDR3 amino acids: CASSQTSGRSGANVLTF. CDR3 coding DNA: TGTGCCAGCAGTCAGACTAGCGGGAGGTCTGGGGCCAACGTCCTGACTTTC.

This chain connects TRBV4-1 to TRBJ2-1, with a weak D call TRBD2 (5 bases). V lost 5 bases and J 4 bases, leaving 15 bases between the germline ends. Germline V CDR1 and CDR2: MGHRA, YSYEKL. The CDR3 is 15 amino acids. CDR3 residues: CASSAFIGEYNEQFF. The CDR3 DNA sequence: TGCGCCAGCAGCGCGTTTATCGGGGAATACAATGAGCAGTTCTTC.

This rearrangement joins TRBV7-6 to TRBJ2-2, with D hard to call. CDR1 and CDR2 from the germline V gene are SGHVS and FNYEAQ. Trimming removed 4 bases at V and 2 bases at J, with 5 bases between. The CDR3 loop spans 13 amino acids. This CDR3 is CASSYLNTGELFF. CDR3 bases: TGTGCCAGCAGCTACTTAAACACCGGGGAGCTGTTTTTT.

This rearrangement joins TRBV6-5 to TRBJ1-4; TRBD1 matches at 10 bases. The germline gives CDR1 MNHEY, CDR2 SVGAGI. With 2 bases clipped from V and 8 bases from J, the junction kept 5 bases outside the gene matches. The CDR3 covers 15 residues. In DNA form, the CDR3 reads TGTGCCAGCAGTTACCTAGGGACAGGGGACGAAAAACTGTTTTTT. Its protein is CASSYLGTGDEKLFF.

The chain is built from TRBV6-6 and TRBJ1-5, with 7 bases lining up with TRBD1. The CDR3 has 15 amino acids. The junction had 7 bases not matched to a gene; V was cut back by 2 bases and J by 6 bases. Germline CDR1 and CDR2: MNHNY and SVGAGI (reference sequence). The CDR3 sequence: CASSYPRDRLQPQHF. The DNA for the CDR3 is TGTGCCAGCAGTTACCCCCGGGACAGACTTCAGCCCCAGCATTTT.

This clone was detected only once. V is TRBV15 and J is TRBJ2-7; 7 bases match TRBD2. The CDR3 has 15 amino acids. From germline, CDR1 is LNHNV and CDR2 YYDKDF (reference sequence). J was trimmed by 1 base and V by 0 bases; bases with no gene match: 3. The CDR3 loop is CATSREGGVSYEQYF. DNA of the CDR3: TGTGCCACCAGCAGAGAGGGAGGGGTTTCCTACGAGCAGTACTTC.

CDR3 region: CASSPHLGRADGPQHF. The CDR3 nucleotides read TGTGCCAGCAGCCCCCACTTGGGGAGGGCCGATGGGCCCCAGCATTTT. This chain links TRBV21-1 with TRBJ1-5. TRBV21-1 is deemed a pseudogene. This CDR3 comprises 16 residues.

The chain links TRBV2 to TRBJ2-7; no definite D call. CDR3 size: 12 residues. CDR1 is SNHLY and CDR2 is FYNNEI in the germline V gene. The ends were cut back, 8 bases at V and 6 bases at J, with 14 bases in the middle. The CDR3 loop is CASQVPPGEQYF. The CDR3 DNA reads TGTGCCAGCCAGGTTCCCCCCGGCGAGCAGTACTTC.

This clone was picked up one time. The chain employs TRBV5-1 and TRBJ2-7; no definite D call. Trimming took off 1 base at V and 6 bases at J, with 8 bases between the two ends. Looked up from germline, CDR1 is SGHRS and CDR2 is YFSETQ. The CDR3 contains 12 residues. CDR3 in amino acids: CASSLIDSEQYF. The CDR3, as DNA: TGCGCCAGCAGCTTGATCGACTCCGAGCAGTACTTC.

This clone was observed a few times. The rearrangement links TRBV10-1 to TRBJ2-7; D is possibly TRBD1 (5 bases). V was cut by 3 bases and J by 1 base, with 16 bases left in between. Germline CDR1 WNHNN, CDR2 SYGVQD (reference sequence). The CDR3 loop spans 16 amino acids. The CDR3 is CASSDSGATKSYEQYF. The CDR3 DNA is TGCGCCAGCAGTGACTCTGGGGCGACCAAGTCCTACGAGCAGTACTTC.

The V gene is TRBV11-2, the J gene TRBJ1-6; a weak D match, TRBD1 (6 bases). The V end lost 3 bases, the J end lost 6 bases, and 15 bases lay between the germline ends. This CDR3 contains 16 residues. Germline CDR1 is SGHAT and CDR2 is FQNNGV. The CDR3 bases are TGTGCCAGCAGCTTCCGAACGACAGGTCGTAATTCACCCCTCCACTTT. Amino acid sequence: CASSFRTTGRNSPLHF.

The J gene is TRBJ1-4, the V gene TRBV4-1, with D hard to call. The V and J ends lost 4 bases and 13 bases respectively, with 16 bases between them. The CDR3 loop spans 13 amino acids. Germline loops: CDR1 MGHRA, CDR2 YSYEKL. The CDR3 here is CASSPRREKRLFF. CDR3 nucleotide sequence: TGCGCCAGCAGCCCTCGTCGGGAAAAAAGACTGTTTTTT.